The 2 T cell receptor beta chains below all came from one sample that was sequenced in a study of blood T cell repertoires in COVID-19. Sequenced by immunoSEQ multiplex PCR; TCRdb stores in-frame clones only, minus some. The table includes about 240,000 clones, 83% detected once. What was sequenced was PBMCs or T cells enriched from blood (not recorded which). The source of these receptors is a woman aged 35 to 49 who had been exposed to COVID-19.

The chain carries TRBV7-6 and TRBJ1-5; D not resolved. Germline CDR1 and CDR2: SGHVS and FNYEAQ. This CDR3 is 16 amino acids long. The germline V and J ends were trimmed by 5 bases and 2 bases, with 16 bases remaining between them. CDR3 residues: CASSLTGIRGNQPQHF. As DNA, the CDR3 is TGTGCCAGCAGCCTCACGGGTATCCGAGGCAATCAGCCCCAGCATTTT.

The chain recombines TRBV28 with TRBJ2-7, with 7 bases identical to TRBD1. Germline V CDR1 and CDR2: MDHEN, SYDVKM. After removal of 6 bases from V and 0 bases from J, the junction contained 8 bases not matched to a gene. The CDR3 loop spans 15 amino acids. The CDR3 coding sequence is TGTGCCAGCAGCGTCGGGACAGCGGACTCCTACGAGCAGTACTTC. Translated: CASSVGTADSYEQYF. Filled out from reference TRBV28 and TRBJ2-7, the complete variable domain reads DVKVTQSSRYLVKRTGEKVFLECVQDMDHENMFWYRQDPGLGLRLIYFSYDVKMKEKGDIPEGYSVSREKKERFSLILESASTNQTSMYLCASSVGTADSYEQYFGPGTRLTVT.